One and the same sample provided the 27 T cell receptor beta chains below, sequenced in a study of blood T cell repertoires in COVID-19. TCRdb's copy holds only in-frame clones and misses some; the assay was immunoSEQ multiplex PCR. Of roughly 260,000 clones listed, 87% were seen once; the top ten hold approximately 2.8%. The sample consisted of PBMCs or T cells enriched from blood (not recorded which). These receptors came from a woman aged 25-40 years with acute COVID-19.

This chain links TRBV2 with TRBJ1-1, with D perhaps TRBD1 (5 bases). This CDR3 region has 10 residues. V gave up 10 bases and J gave up 7 bases, with 10 bases separating them. Per the germline V gene, CDR1 is SNHLY and CDR2 is FYNNEI. CDR3 DNA sequence: TGTGCCACCGGTGACAGTGAAGCTTTCTTT. Translated: CATGDSEAFF.

This chain uses TRBV11-2 with TRBJ2-7, with D perhaps matching TRBD2 (5 bases). This CDR3 has 13 amino acids. V lost 3 bases and J lost 1, with 7 bases in between. CDR1 is SGHAT and CDR2 is FQNNGV in the germline V gene. CDR3 residues: CASSFGVSYEQYF. The CDR3 bases are TGTGCCAGCAGCTTCGGGGTTTCCTACGAGCAGTACTTC.

CDR3: CATSTRVESPLHF. CDR3 in DNA: TGTGCCACCAGCACCAGGGTGGAATCACCCCTCCACTTT. The rearrangement joins TRBV15 to TRBJ1-6; weak D call: TRBD1 (5 bases). The CDR3 is made up of 13 amino acids. The V gene lost 4 bases and the J gene lost 10 bases, with 11 bases spanning the gap. Germline V gene lookup returns CDR1 LNHNV and CDR2 YYDKDF (reference sequence).

This chain connects TRBV29-1 to TRBJ1-1, with D tentatively TRBD1 (6 bases). The CDR3 is 14 amino acids. Germline CDR1 SQVTM, CDR2 ANQGSEA. With 0 bases removed from V and 5 bases from J, the gap between germline ends came to 13 bases. The CDR3 sequence is CSVEDRQGKTEAFF. The CDR3, as DNA: TGCAGCGTTGAAGATCGGCAGGGGAAGACTGAAGCTTTCTTT.

This chain connects TRBV4-2 to TRBJ1-4; 8 positions match TRBD1. The CDR3 runs to 14 residues. The junction had 9 bases not matched to a gene; V was cut back by 5 bases and J by 10 bases. Germline values: CDR1 LGHNA, CDR2 YNFKEQ. The CDR3 DNA sequence: TGTGCCAGCAGCTACGGACAGGGTTCGGGAAAACTGTTTTTT. It is translated as CASSYGQGSGKLFF.

V gene TRBV7-8 combines with J gene TRBJ1-1; D might be TRBD1 (5 bases). Per germline, CDR1 SGHVS and CDR2 FQNEAQ. The CDR3 is 13 residues long. V dropped 7 bases and J dropped 8 bases, with 17 bases sitting between them. CDR3 region: CASTLGVYDEAFF. In nucleotides, the CDR3 is TGTGCCAGCACATTAGGGGTTTACGACGAAGCTTTCTTT.

The chain couples TRBV23-1 to TRBJ1-1, with D possibly TRBD1 on 5 matching bases. TRBV23-1 carries the ORF label, with uncertain function. This CDR3 spans 15 amino acids. V dropped 4 bases and J dropped 3 bases, with 15 bases sitting between them. CDR3 coding DNA: TGCGCCAGCAGTCCCCCGACAGTGGGGCACACTGAAGCTTTCTTT. It codes for CASSPPTVGHTEAFF.

The rearrangement links TRBV6-5 to TRBJ1-1, with D maybe TRBD1 (5 bases). The V gene's germline CDR1 is MNHEY and CDR2 SVGAGI. This CDR3 has 14 residues. Between the trimmed V and J ends, which lost 7 bases and 7 bases, there was a span of 19 bases. The CDR3, as DNA: TGTGCCAGCATGAGGTTGGGGCGGGGGAATGAAGCTTTCTTT. This gives the protein CASMRLGRGNEAFF.

The V gene is TRBV29-1, the J gene TRBJ1-1; D uncertain. V was clipped by 5 bases and J by 0 bases, with 10 bases between them. Germline V gene sequence: CDR1 SQVTM, CDR2 ANQGSEA. The CDR3 runs 13 residues. The CDR3 bases are TGCAGCGTTCAGACATATATGAACACTGAAGCTTTCTTT. It yields the protein CSVQTYMNTEAFF.

V gene TRBV5-4 combines with J gene TRBJ2-1; 8 bases are shared with TRBD2. V shed 4 bases and J 8 bases; nucleotides not matched to a gene: 5. There are 13 residues in the CDR3. CDR1 and CDR2 from the germline V gene are SGHNT and YYREEE (reference sequence). CDR3 sequence (DNA): TGTGCCAGCAGCCTGGGACTAGGCGATGAGCAGTTCTTC. Residues: CASSLGLGDEQFF.

This clone was detected once. The chain carries TRBV6-5 and TRBJ1-2, with D uncertain. CDR1 and CDR2 (germline): MNHEY, SVGAGI. This CDR3 has 15 residues. Trimming cost V 5 bases and J 4 bases, with 17 bases left between them. The CDR3 loop reads CASSNPEGGSYGYTF. In DNA, the CDR3 is TGTGCCAGCAGTAACCCCGAGGGCGGCAGCTATGGCTACACCTTC.

The chain uses TRBV7-2 and TRBJ2-3, with D possibly matching TRBD1 (6 bases). V was clipped by 1 base and J by 2 bases, with 13 bases between them. Germline assignment: CDR1 SGHTA and CDR2 FQGNSA. This CDR3 is built from 16 residues. Written as DNA, the CDR3 is TGTGCCAGCAGCTTAGACAGGGAAGGCGACACAGATACGCAGTATTTT. This encodes CASSLDREGDTDTQYF. The full variable domain, in which reference TRBV7-2 and TRBJ2-3 provide the parts outside the CDR3, is GAGVSQSPSNKVTEKGKDVELRCDPISGHTALYWYRQSLGQGLEFLIYFQGNSAPDKSGLPSDRFSAERTGGSVSTLTIQRTQQEDSAVYLCASSLDREGDTDTQYFGPGTRLTVL.

The genes are TRBV19 and TRBJ1-5; possibly TRBD1 for D (6 bases). Deletions cut 0 bases from V and 4 bases from J, with 13 bases between. Germline CDR1 reads LNHDA; CDR2 reads SQIVND (reference sequence). The CDR3 extends over 16 amino acids. CDR3: CASSIERPQGNQPQHF. The CDR3 DNA is TGTGCCAGTAGTATAGAGCGCCCCCAGGGGAATCAGCCCCAGCATTTT.

The CDR3 is CASSQVGQANTEAFF. CDR3 in DNA: TGCGCCAGCAGCCAAGTGGGACAGGCGAACACTGAAGCTTTCTTT. The gene calls are TRBV4-1 and TRBJ1-1; 8 bases are a match to TRBD1. The germline V gene encodes CDR1 MGHRA and CDR2 YSYEKL. The V and J ends lost 1 base and 1 base, in that order; junction bases with no gene match: 2. The CDR3 contains 15 residues.

This clone has just one count. V and J are TRBV11-2 and TRBJ1-2; unclear D gene. Germline V gene data show CDR1 as SGHAT and CDR2 as FQNNGV. Trimming shortened V by 1 base and J by 7 bases, and 16 bases separated the two germline ends. The CDR3 length is 15 residues. CDR3 loop: CASSLGPGALGGYTF. DNA of the CDR3: TGTGCCAGCAGCTTAGGGCCGGGAGCTTTAGGTGGCTACACCTTC. Based on the CDR3 plus reference TRBV11-2 and TRBJ1-2, the full variable domain is EAGVAQSPRYKIIEKRQSVAFWCNPISGHATLYWYQQILGQGPKLLIQFQNNGVVDDSQLPKDRFSAERLKGVDSTLKIQPAKLEDSAVYLCASSLGPGALGGYTFGSGTRLTVV.

V and J are TRBV19 and TRBJ1-3; no clear D. Germline V gene data show CDR1 as LNHDA and CDR2 as SQIVND (reference sequence). The CDR3 loop spans 13 amino acids. V was shortened by 3 bases and J by 0 bases, with 3 bases between the two germline ends. The CDR3 sequence is CASSISSGNTIYF. The CDR3 DNA sequence: TGTGCCAGTAGTATCAGCTCTGGAAACACCATATATTTT.

This clone was counted only a few times. V and J are TRBV7-9 and TRBJ1-1; D unresolved. V was pared by 5 bases and J by 0 bases, with 13 bases between. The CDR3 is made up of 15 amino acids. CDR1 is SEHNR and CDR2 is FQNEAQ in the germline V gene (reference sequence). This CDR3 is CASSLMQSLNTEAFF. As DNA, the CDR3 is TGTGCCAGCAGCCTTATGCAGTCTCTGAACACTGAAGCTTTCTTT.

The chain employs TRBV2 and TRBJ1-5; 7 positions match TRBD1. Per the germline V gene, CDR1 is SNHLY and CDR2 is FYNNEI. The CDR3 consists of 15 residues. Trimming cost V 6 bases and J 4 bases; bases outside gene matches: 9. The CDR3: CASRGGRQGNQPQHF. CDR3 bases: TGTGCCAGCAGAGGGGGGAGACAGGGAAATCAGCCCCAGCATTTT.

The chain is built from TRBV14 and TRBJ2-1; 9 bases match TRBD2. This CDR3 has 15 residues. Trimming at V came to 1 base and at J to 9 bases, leaving 7 bases not matched to a gene. CDR1 and CDR2 (germline): SGHDN, FVKESK. CDR3 coding DNA: TGTGCCAGCAGCCAAGTCGGGCTAGCGGGGCGTGAGCAGTTCTTC. It specifies CASSQVGLAGREQFF.

The chain links TRBV7-2 to TRBJ2-1; TRBD2 matches 12 bases. Germline CDR1 SGHTA, CDR2 FQGNSA. The V gene end was trimmed by 5 bases and the J gene end by 2 bases; junction bases not matched to a gene: 4. This CDR3 has 16 residues. The CDR3 region has the DNA TGTGCCAGCAGCCAACTAGCGGGGGGCACCTACAATGAGCAGTTCTTC. Residues: CASSQLAGGTYNEQFF.

This clone has only a few counts. This rearrangement joins TRBV6-5 to TRBJ1-4; TRBD1 is a possible D gene (6 bases). This CDR3 has 15 amino acids. Germline loops: CDR1 MNHEY, CDR2 SVGAGI. V was pared by 3 bases and J by 4 bases, with 12 bases between. CDR3 sequence (DNA): TGTGCCAGCAGTTATGCAGGGGCGGGTAATGAAAAACTGTTTTTT. Its protein product is CASSYAGAGNEKLFF.

This clone was counted a single time. The genes are TRBV4-2 and TRBJ2-7, with TRBD2 matching 9 bases. Germline loops: CDR1 LGHNA, CDR2 YNFKEQ. Trimming took 5 bases from V and 7 from J; bases not matched to a gene: 6. CDR3 length equals 13 residues. CDR3 sequence reads: CASSGLAGHEQYF. CDR3 bases: TGTGCCAGCAGCGGCCTAGCGGGGCATGAGCAGTACTTC.

The CDR3 here is CASSLSLVDSEAFF. Written as DNA, the CDR3 is TGTGCCAGCAGCTTGAGTTTGGTAGACAGTGAAGCTTTCTTT. The chain is built from TRBV5-5 and TRBJ1-1; weak D call: TRBD1 (5 bases). Trimming removed 1 base from V and 7 bases from J, with 14 bases in between. CDR1 SGHKS and CDR2 YYEKEE come from the germline V gene (reference sequence). There are 14 residues in the CDR3. Together with reference TRBV5-5 and TRBJ1-1, the CDR3 gives the full variable domain: DAGVTQSPTHLIKTRGQQVTLRCSPISGHKSVSWYQQVLGQGPQFIFQYYEKEERGRGNFPDRFSARQFPNYSSELNVNALLLGDSALYLCASSLSLVDSEAFFGQGTRLTVV.

The J gene is TRBJ1-5, the V gene TRBV6-2 or TRBV6-3; TRBD1 might be the D (6 bases). The CDR3 loop spans 17 amino acids. With 6 bases removed from V and 4 bases from J, the gap between germline ends came to 22 bases. The V gene's germline CDR1 is MNHEY and CDR2 SVGEGT. CDR3 DNA: TGTGCCAGCAGCTTACTCGGGGGGGGGCTCGGGAATCAGCCCCAGCATTTT. Translating it yields CASSLLGGGLGNQPQHF.

Comment on this clone: Other DNA sequences within the sample encode an identical CDR3. DNA of the CDR3: TGTGCCAGCAGTCTGCGGAACTATGGCTACACCTTC. Translated: CASSLRNYGYTF. V usage is TRBV12-3 or TRBV12-4 and J usage is TRBJ1-2; D uncertain. V lost 5 bases to trimming and J lost 2 bases, with 6 bases between them. This CDR3 contains 12 residues.

This clone was observed once. The chain combines TRBV3-1 (or the pseudogene TRBV3-2) with TRBJ2-2; D may be TRBD1 (6 bases). The CDR3 has 16 amino acids. The germline CDR1 and CDR2 sequences are LGHDT and YNNKEL (reference sequence). The V end lost 2 bases, the J end lost 7 bases, and 17 bases lay between the germline ends. CDR3 in amino acids: CASSQHGQSVRGELFF. In nucleotides, the CDR3 is TGTGCCAGCAGCCAACACGGACAGTCTGTCCGCGGGGAGCTGTTTTTT.

The chain links TRBV6-5 to TRBJ1-3; 10 positions match TRBD1. CDR1 and CDR2 from the germline V gene are MNHEY and SVGAGI. With V trimmed by 2 bases and J by 3 bases, 1 base remained unmatched. CDR3 size: 15 residues. CDR3: CASSYGTGDGNTIYF. The CDR3 DNA reads TGTGCCAGCAGTTACGGGACAGGGGATGGAAACACCATATATTTT.